This TCR beta chain comes out of a study of glioma-infiltrating T cells after dendritic cell vaccination. On the study more broadly: Patients received autologous tumor lysate-pulsed dendritic cell vaccination between about 2003 and 2013. Autologous tumor lysate was loaded overnight onto monocyte-derived dendritic cells grown 6 to 7 days with IL-4 and GM-CSF. Three intradermal dendritic cell vaccine injections were given every two weeks. Overall study findings and caveats: No direct clonality-survival link was found; a diverse polyclonal response may matter.

With respect to this clone: Its antigen remains unknown.

Using immunoSEQ multiplex PCR, the repertoire was profiled, and TCRdb retains in-frame clones only, with some absent. The table lists roughly 100,000 clones, about 83% of them singletons, with about 3.2% in the top ten. The CDR3 extends over 12 amino acids. Trimming removed 4 bases at V and 5 bases at J, with 8 bases between. Germline lookup yields CDR1 MNHNY and CDR2 SVGAGI (reference sequence). The sequence came from a human donor with glioblastoma. J is TRBJ2-5 and V is TRBV6-6; D is unresolved. The sample was blood, taken before dendritic cell vaccination. CDR3 bases: TGTGCCAGCAGTTTAAACGGGGAGACCCAGTACTTC. Translating it yields CASSLNGETQYF.